These 13 T cell receptor delta chains share one sample of origin, sequenced in a study of γδ T cells in repeated Plasmodium falciparum infection. Vgamma9/Vdelta2+ and Vdelta2-negative gammadelta T cells were flow-sorted from PBMC for bulk sequencing. TCRdb reanalysed the multiplex PCR reads with CATT. Of tens of thousands of delta-chain clones detected, over 0.75% appear once; the ten largest clones hold 7.5% to 10%. The specimen sequenced was gamma-delta T cells from blood. The source is a pool of human donors (malaria-infected and uninfected, not separated).

This clone was detected only a few times. The protein recorded in TCRdb matches a much larger clone and deviates from this DNA's translation at residue 18, suggesting a read error; the protein here is obtained by translating the DNA. This chain links TRDV1 with TRDJ1, with 8 bases fitting TRDD3. The CDR3 has 19 amino acids. Germline CDR1 is TSWWSYY and CDR2 is QGS. The DNA of the CDR3 is TGTGCTCTTGGGGAACATTACGTCTCGGGGGATATTGATACCGATAAACTCACCTTT. Translated: CALGEHYVSGDIDTDKLTF.

The table lists this clone with a few counts. This likely stems from a read error, as it lies one base from a far larger clone. The sample has other DNA sequences that encode this CDR3 too. The V gene call reads TRDV2; no J gene was called; TRDD3 was called by the table and not checked on the DNA. Germline values: CDR1 GEAIGNYY, CDR2 EKD. This CDR3 is built from 26 residues. The CDR3 DNA reads as TGTGCCTGTGACTACAGGCCTTCTCCATTCCTGGGGGATCGGGGGGTGCCGAAGTTGTACACCGATAAGCTCATCTTT. Translating gives CACDYRPSPFLGDRGVPKLYTDKLIF.

This clone appeared a few times. With a far larger clone one base away, a read error is the likely cause. Other DNA sequences of this sample code for an identical CDR3. The chain has TRDV1 and TRDJ1; 8 nucleotides align to TRDD3. TCRdb lists no J gene, so it was determined here by aligning the DNA to germline. V lost 3 bases, J lost 0 bases, and 33 bases stayed unmatched. The CDR3 contains 25 residues. The germline CDR1 and CDR2 sequences are TSWWSYY and QGS. The CDR3 sequence: CALGEKVPPNPLGWDTPHYTDKLIF. In DNA, the CDR3 is TGTGCTCTTGGGGAGAAGGTACCCCCAAATCCCCTGGGATGGGATACGCCCCATTACACCGATAAACTCATCTTT.

This clone was seen a few times. This may stem from a read error, because a much larger clone lies one nucleotide away. This chain connects TRDV1 to TRDJ1; 9 nucleotides agree with TRDD3. V lost 2 bases to trimming and J lost 3 bases; unmatched junction nucleotides: 13. Germline V gene sequence: CDR1 TSWWSYY, CDR2 QGS. This CDR3 spans 18 amino acids. CDR3 protein: CALGEIGPGGFHADKLIF. CDR3 DNA sequence: TGTGCTCTTGGGGAAATAGGGCCTGGGGGATTCCACGCCGATAAACTCATCTTT.

This clone came up a few times. The translation of this DNA and the TCRdb protein of a much larger clone differ at residue 14, probably owing to a read error; the protein shown here is translated from the DNA. This rearrangement joins TRDV1 to TRDJ3; 9 bases match TRDD3. TCRdb gives no J gene; it was assigned here by matching the DNA to germline. V gave up 0 bases and J gave up 3 bases; unmatched junction bases: 15. Germline assignment: CDR1 TSWWSYY and CDR2 QGS. The CDR3 extends over 22 amino acids. CDR3 nucleotide sequence: TGTGCTCTTGGGGAACTAGAATCTATACTGGGGGACCCTCGCTGGGACACCCGACAGATGTTTTTC. This translates into CALGELESILGDPRWDTRQMFF.

This clone appeared many times. The chain links TRDV2 to TRDJ1, with D possibly matching TRDD3 (5 bases). With 0 bases removed from V and 1 base from J, the gap between germline ends came to 8 bases. This CDR3 region has 14 residues. Looked up from germline, CDR1 is GEAIGNYY and CDR2 is EKD. Here the CDR3 reads CACDTVYATDKLIF. The CDR3 DNA sequence: TGTGCCTGTGACACCGTATACGCCACCGATAAACTCATCTTT.

Of note for this clone: Since a far larger clone is one base different, this is likely a read error. Other nucleotide sequences in the sample specify the same CDR3. The chain carries TRDV2 and TRDJ1, with 9 bases aligning to TRDD3. TCRdb supplies no J gene; here it was assigned by aligning the nucleotide sequence to germline. The CDR3 totals 22 residues. The germline gives CDR1 GEAIGNYY, CDR2 EKD. The CDR3 here is CACDTGGPDTGGRAPYTDKLIF. CDR3 bases: TGTGCTTGTGACACCGGAGGCCCGGATACTGGGGGACGCGCACCGTACACCGATAAACTCATCTTT.

This clone was counted only a few times. This likely traces to a read error, being one base from a far larger clone. The sample has other DNA sequences that encode this CDR3 too. This chain uses TRDV1 with TRDJ1, with 11 bases aligning to TRDD3. No J gene was available from TCRdb, and it was assigned here by a germline match of the DNA. This CDR3 has 26 residues. Germline V CDR1 and CDR2: TSWWSYY, QGS. CDR3 residues: CALGELVPILPLLGDNEGAGTDKLIF. The DNA for the CDR3 is TGTGCTCTAGGGGAACTGGTCCCAATCCTTCCCTTACTGGGGGATAATGAGGGTGCGGGCACCGATAAACTCATCTTT.

This clone was picked up a small number of times. The mismatch at residue 9 between this DNA's translation and the TCRdb protein of a much larger clone likely reflects a read error; the protein shown is translated from the DNA. J is TRDJ1 and V is TRDV1, with 9 bases matching TRDD3. Germline matching of the DNA provided the J gene here, since TCRdb leaves it blank. The J segment lost 8 bases and the V segment lost 8 bases, leaving 18 bases of the junction unmatched. Germline loops: CDR1 TSWWSYY, CDR2 QGS. This CDR3 comprises 16 residues. Here the CDR3 reads CALTIPTYRGIPKLIF. The CDR3 nucleotides read TGTGCTCTTACAATTCCTACCTACCGGGGGATACCAAAACTCATCTTT.

This clone was counted many times. The J gene is TRDJ1, the V gene TRDV2; 11 positions match TRDD3. Germline CDR1 is GEAIGNYY and CDR2 is EKD. CDR3 length: 22 residues. V was pared by 0 bases and J by 0 bases, with 20 bases of the junction left unmatched. CDR3 protein: CACDTAMMGDTDGPIYTDKLIF. DNA of the CDR3: TGTGCCTGTGACACCGCCATGATGGGGGATACGGACGGGCCCATTTACACCGATAAACTCATCTTT.

This clone was observed many times. The chain combines TRDV1 with TRDJ1, with 7 bases fitting TRDD2. Losses at the gene ends were 3 bases for V and 2 bases for J; bases not matched to a gene: 15. Germline CDR1 and CDR2: TSWWSYY and QGS. CDR3 length: 18 amino acids. The CDR3 spells CALGDVGEAFLLTDKLIF. DNA for the CDR3: TGTGCTCTTGGGGACGTTGGGGAAGCCTTCCTCCTTACCGATAAACTCATCTTT.

This clone was counted only a few times. The translation of this DNA and the TCRdb protein of a much larger clone differ at residue 9, probably owing to a read error; the protein shown here is translated from the DNA. CDR3 region: CACDTVSFAGGPYTDKLIF. The CDR3 DNA sequence: TGTGCCTGTGACACCGTCTCTTTTGCTGGGGGTCCGTACACCGATAAACTCATCTTT. This chain uses TRDV2 with TRDJ1; 7 bases agree with TRDD3. Matching the DNA to germline supplied the J gene, which TCRdb does not give. Germline V lookup: CDR1 GEAIGNYY, CDR2 EKD. The CDR3 has 19 amino acids. J lost 0 bases, V lost 0 bases, and 15 bases had no gene match.

This clone was recorded a few times. Since a far larger clone is one base different, this is likely a read error. Distinct nucleotide sequences in the sample also encode this CDR3. The J gene is TRDJ2, the V gene TRDV2; 8 bases are a match to TRDD3. No J segment appears in TCRdb, so it was assigned here by matching the sequence to germline. CDR3 length: 16 residues. Germline values: CDR1 GEAIGNYY, CDR2 EKD. The CDR3 loop reads CACDTVLPGGLAQLFF. DNA for the CDR3: TGCGCCTGTGACACCGTTTTGCCTGGGGGACTAGCACAACTCTTCTTT.